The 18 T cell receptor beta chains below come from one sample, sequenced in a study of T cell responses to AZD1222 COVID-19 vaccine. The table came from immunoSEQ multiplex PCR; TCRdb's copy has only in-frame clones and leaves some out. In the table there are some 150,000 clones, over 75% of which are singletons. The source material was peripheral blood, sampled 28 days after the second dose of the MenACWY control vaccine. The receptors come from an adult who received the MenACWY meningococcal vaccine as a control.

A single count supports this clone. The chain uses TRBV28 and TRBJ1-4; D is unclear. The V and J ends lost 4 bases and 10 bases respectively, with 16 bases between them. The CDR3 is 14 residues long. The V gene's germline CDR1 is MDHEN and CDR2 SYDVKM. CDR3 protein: CASSSGSLGVKLFF. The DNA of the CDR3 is TGTGCCAGCAGTTCTGGTTCTCTGGGAGTAAAACTGTTTTTT.

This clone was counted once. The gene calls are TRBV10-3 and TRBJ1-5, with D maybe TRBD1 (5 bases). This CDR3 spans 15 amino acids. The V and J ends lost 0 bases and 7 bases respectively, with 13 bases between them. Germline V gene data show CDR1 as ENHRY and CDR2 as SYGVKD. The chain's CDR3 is CAISESGGEYQPQHF. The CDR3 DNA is TGTGCCATCAGTGAGTCGGGGGGGGAATACCAGCCCCAGCATTTT.

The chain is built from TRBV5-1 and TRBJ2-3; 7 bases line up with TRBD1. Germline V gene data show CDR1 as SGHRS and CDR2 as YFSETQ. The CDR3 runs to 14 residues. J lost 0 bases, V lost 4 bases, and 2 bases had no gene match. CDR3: CASSGTVSTDTQYF. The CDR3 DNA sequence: TGCGCCAGCAGCGGGACAGTGAGCACAGATACGCAGTATTTT.

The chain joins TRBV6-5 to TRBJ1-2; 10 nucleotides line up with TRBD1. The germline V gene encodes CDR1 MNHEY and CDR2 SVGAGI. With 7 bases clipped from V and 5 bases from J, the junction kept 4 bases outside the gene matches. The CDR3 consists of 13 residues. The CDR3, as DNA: TGTGCCAGCATTCTGGACAGGGGGTATGGCTACACCTTC. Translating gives CASILDRGYGYTF.

In DNA, the CDR3 is TGTGCCAGCAGCCCACAAGGGACCCCCCTCCACTTT. Translation: CASSPQGTPLHF. J is TRBJ1-6 and V is TRBV7-9; TRBD1 might be the D (5 bases). In germline, CDR1 is SEHNR, CDR2 FQNEAQ (reference sequence). Trimming removed 5 bases at V and 13 bases at J, with 12 bases between. The CDR3 runs 12 residues. The full variable domain, rest sourced from reference TRBV7-9 and TRBJ1-6, is DTGVSQNPRHKITKRGQNVTFRCDPISEHNRLYWYRQTLGQGPEFLTYFQNEAQLEKSRLLSDRFSAERPKGSFSTLEIQRTEQGDSAMYLCASSPQGTPLHFGNGTRLTVT.

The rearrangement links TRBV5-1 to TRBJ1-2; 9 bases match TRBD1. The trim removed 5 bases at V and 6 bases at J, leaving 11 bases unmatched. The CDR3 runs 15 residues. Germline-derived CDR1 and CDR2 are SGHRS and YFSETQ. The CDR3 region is CASRSNRGLQNGYTF. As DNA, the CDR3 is TGCGCCAGCAGATCGAACAGGGGGCTACAGAATGGCTACACCTTC.

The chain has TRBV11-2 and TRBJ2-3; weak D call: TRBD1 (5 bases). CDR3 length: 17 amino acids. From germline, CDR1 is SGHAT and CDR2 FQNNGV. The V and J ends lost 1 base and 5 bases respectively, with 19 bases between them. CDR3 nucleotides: TGTGCCAGCAGCTTAGTAACAGGTGGGGCCATGGGAGATACGCAGTATTTT. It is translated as CASSLVTGGAMGDTQYF.

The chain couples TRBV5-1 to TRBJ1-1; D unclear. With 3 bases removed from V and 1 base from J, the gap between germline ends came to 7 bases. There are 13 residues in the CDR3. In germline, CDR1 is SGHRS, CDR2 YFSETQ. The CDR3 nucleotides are TGCGCCAGCAGCTATCGGAGGAACACTGAAGCTTTCTTT. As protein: CASSYRRNTEAFF.

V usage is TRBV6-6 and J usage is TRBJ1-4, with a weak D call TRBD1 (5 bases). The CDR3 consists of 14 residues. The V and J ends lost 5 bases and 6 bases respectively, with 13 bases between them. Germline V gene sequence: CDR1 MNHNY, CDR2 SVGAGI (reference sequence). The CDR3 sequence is CASSGIGGDEKLFF. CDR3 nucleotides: TGTGCCAGCAGTGGCATAGGAGGGGATGAAAAACTGTTTTTT.

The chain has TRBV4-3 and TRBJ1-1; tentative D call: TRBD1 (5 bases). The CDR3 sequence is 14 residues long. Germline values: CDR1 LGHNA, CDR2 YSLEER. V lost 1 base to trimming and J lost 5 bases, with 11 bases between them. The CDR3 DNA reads TGCGCCAGCAGCCAAGGGTGGGGGAGGACTGAAGCTTTCTTT. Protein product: CASSQGWGRTEAFF.

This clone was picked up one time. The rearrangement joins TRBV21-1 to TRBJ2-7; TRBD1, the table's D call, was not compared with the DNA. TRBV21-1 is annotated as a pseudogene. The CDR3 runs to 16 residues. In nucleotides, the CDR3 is TGTGCCAGCAGCAAAGCTAACACCCGAACCTCCTACGAGCAGTACTTC. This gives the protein CASSKANTRTSYEQYF.

The CDR3 spells CASSWTSGSSSEQFF. The CDR3 DNA is TGTGCCAGCAGTTGGACTAGCGGGAGTTCCAGCGAGCAGTTCTTC. The chain links TRBV6-2 or TRBV6-3 to TRBJ2-1, with TRBD2 matching 13 bases. From germline, CDR1 is MNHEY and CDR2 SVGEGT. V lost 4 bases to trimming and J lost 10 bases; unmatched junction nucleotides: 7. The CDR3 sequence is 15 residues long.

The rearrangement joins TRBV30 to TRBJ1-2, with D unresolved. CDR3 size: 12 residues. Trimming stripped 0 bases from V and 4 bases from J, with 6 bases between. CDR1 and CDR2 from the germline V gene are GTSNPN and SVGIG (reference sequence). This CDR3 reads CAWSVRLYGYTF. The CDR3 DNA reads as TGTGCCTGGAGTGTACGACTCTATGGCTACACCTTC.

Written as DNA, the CDR3 is TGTGCCAGCAGTTACTCGTGGGCGGGGGAGGATGGCTACACCTTC. Residues: CASSYSWAGEDGYTF. The V gene is TRBV6-5, the J gene TRBJ1-2, with a possible D match to TRBD1 (5 bases). This CDR3 region has 15 residues. Germline CDR1 MNHEY, CDR2 SVGAGI. Between the trimmed V and J ends, which lost 0 bases and 6 bases, there was a span of 14 bases.

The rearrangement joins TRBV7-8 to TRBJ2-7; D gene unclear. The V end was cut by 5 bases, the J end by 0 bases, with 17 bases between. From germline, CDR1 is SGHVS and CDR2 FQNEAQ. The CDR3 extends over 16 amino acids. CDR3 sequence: CASSPWVGASSYEQYF. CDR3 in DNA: TGTGCCAGCAGCCCCTGGGTCGGCGCGAGCTCCTACGAGCAGTACTTC.

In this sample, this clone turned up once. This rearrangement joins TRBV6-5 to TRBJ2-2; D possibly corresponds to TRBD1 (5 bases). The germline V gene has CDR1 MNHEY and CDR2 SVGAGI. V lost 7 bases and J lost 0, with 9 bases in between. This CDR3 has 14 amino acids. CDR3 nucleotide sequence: TGTGCCAGCAACCAGGGCGCGAACACCGGGGAGCTGTTTTTT. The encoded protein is CASNQGANTGELFF.

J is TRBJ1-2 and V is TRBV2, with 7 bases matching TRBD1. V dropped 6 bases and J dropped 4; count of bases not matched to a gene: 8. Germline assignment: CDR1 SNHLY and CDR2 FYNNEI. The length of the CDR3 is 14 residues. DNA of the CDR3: TGTGCCAGCAGCGAGACAGGGCTGAGCTATGGCTACACCTTC. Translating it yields CASSETGLSYGYTF. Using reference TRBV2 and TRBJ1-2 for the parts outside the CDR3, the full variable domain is EPEVTQTPSHQVTQMGQEVILRCVPISNHLYFYWYRQILGQKVEFLVSFYNNEISEKSEIFDDQFSVERPDGSNFTLKIRSTKLEDSAMYFCASSETGLSYGYTFGSGTRLTVV.

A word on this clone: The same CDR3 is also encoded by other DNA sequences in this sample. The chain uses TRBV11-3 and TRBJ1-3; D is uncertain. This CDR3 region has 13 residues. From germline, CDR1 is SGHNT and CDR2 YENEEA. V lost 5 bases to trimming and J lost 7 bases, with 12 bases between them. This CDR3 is CASSLFSGNTIYF. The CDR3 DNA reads TGTGCCAGCAGCCTGTTCAGTGGGAACACCATATATTTT. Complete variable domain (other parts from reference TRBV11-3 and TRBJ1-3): EAGVVQSPRYKIIEKKQPVAFWCNPISGHNTLYWYLQNLGQGPELLIRYENEEAVDDSQLPKDRFSAERLKGVDSTLKIQPAELGDSAVYLCASSLFSGNTIYFGEGSWLTVV.